The clone carrying this T cell receptor beta chain was detected a few times. Its cognate antigen is unknown. Germline V gives CDR1 SGHNT, CDR2 YYREEE (reference sequence). V was shortened by 1 base and J by 1 base, with 5 bases between the two germline ends. The CDR3 contains 14 residues. Single viable CD3+CD4+CD8-CD45RO+ cells were sorted as the memory CD4+ T cells. This record belongs to a study of memory CD4+ T cells and cytomegalovirus serostatus. Study-level background: Donors were healthy Belgian adults, 9 CMV seropositive and around 24 seronegative. Broader study findings: Suggested: most of the CMV-linked TCR signature lies in CD4+ memory cells.

Assay: immunoSEQ multiplex PCR; the TCRdb copy retains only in-frame clones and omits some. The profile covers about 44,000 clones, with over 65% appearing a single time and about 1.9% taken by the ten largest. This receptor was identified in an adult in good health and CMV-seronegative. The rearrangement joins TRBV5-4 to TRBJ2-2; D gene ambiguous. Material: memory CD4+ T cells from blood. CDR3 nucleotides: TGTGCCAGCAGCTTGTTGCAGAACACCGGGGAGCTGTTTTTT. Protein sequence: CASSLLQNTGELFF.